This passage covers 25 T cell receptor beta chains from one sample sequenced in a study of vaccination and CD4 T cells after COVID-19. TCRdb reanalysed the PCR reads using MiXCR and keeps one entry per CDR3 protein. In the table there are 15,000 to 25,000 distinct CDR3 sequences, over 45% of which are singletons. This sample comprised CD4+ T cells from blood, obtained after SARS-CoV-2 vaccination. Receptors originate from a human donor who had recovered from COVID-19.

The chain recombines TRBV6-1 with TRBJ2-7; D may be TRBD1 (5 bases). The V and J ends lost 7 bases and 2 bases respectively, with 12 bases between them. This CDR3 has 13 amino acids. Germline lookup yields CDR1 MNHNS and CDR2 SASEGT. The CDR3 loop reads CASTDMGTYEQYF. The CDR3 DNA is TGTGCCAGCACGGACATGGGGACCTACGAGCAGTACTTC.

This chain joins TRBV20-1 and TRBJ2-2, with TRBD1 identical over 11 bases. V shed 0 bases and J 4 bases; nucleotides not matched to a gene: 4. CDR1 is DFQATT and CDR2 is SNEGSKA in the germline V gene (reference sequence). The CDR3 extends over 16 amino acids. As DNA, the CDR3 is TGCAGTGCTAGAGATTCAGGGACAGGGGGCACCGGGGAGCTGTTTTTT. Translated, it gives CSARDSGTGGTGELFF.

The CDR3 is CAITSGRNEQFF. In nucleotides, the CDR3 is TGTGCCATCACTAGCGGGAGGAATGAGCAGTTCTTC. The V gene is TRBV21-1, the J gene TRBJ2-1; the table's D call TRBD2 went unverified against the DNA. TRBV21-1 is deemed a pseudogene. This CDR3 comprises 12 residues.

This clonotype turned up a few times. The chain employs TRBV7-8 and TRBJ2-5, with TRBD2 matching 8 bases. The CDR3 length is 13 residues. Germline V lookup: CDR1 SGHVS, CDR2 FQNEAQ. V lost 6 bases, J lost 7 bases, and 7 bases stayed unmatched. The chain's CDR3 is CASSTSGARTQYF. The CDR3 region has the DNA TGTGCCAGCAGTACTAGCGGAGCGAGGACCCAGTACTTC.

This chain connects TRBV4-3 to TRBJ1-5; D gene ambiguous. From germline, CDR1 is LGHNA and CDR2 YSLEER. Trimming removed 0 bases at V and 7 bases at J, with 7 bases between. This CDR3 region has 13 residues. In nucleotides, the CDR3 is TGCGCCAGCAGCCAAGATCGAGGGCAGCCCCAGCATTTT. Amino acid sequence: CASSQDRGQPQHF.

The chain has TRBV20-1 and TRBJ2-3, with D unresolved. Germline V gene data show CDR1 as DFQATT and CDR2 as SNEGSKA (reference sequence). V gave up 3 bases and J gave up 2 bases, with 18 bases separating them. The CDR3 consists of 16 residues. The CDR3 region has the DNA TGCAGTGCTAGGTCGACTGCCGTTTGGGTCACAGATACGCAGTATTTT. It yields the protein CSARSTAVWVTDTQYF.

The chain uses TRBV20-1 and TRBJ2-4; no clear D. Germline V gene data show CDR1 as DFQATT and CDR2 as SNEGSKA (reference sequence). Trimming pared 2 bases from V and 3 bases from J, leaving 11 bases between. This CDR3 has 14 amino acids. The CDR3 spells CSARSGFGKNIQYF. Written as DNA, the CDR3 is TGCAGTGCTAGAAGTGGGTTCGGCAAAAACATTCAGTACTTC.

This rearrangement joins TRBV20-1 to TRBJ2-7; 9 nucleotides align to TRBD2. The V segment lost 0 bases and the J segment 3 bases; nucleotides outside the gene matches: 0. This CDR3 is built from 13 residues. Germline loops: CDR1 DFQATT, CDR2 SNEGSKA (reference sequence). The CDR3 nucleotides are TGCAGTGCTAGAGAGACTAGCGGCTACGAGCAGTACTTC. Protein product: CSARETSGYEQYF.

This clonotype was found once. This chain connects TRBV7-3 to TRBJ2-1, with D perhaps matching TRBD2 (6 bases). CDR1 is SGHTA, CDR2 FQGTGA, per germline. This CDR3 spans 14 amino acids. Trimming took 5 bases from V and 4 from J, leaving 12 bases between them. The CDR3 DNA follows: TGTGCCAGCAGCCCCGGAGGGGCATACAATGAGCAGTTCTTC. It translates to CASSPGGAYNEQFF. The variable domain in full, with the rest retrieved from reference TRBV7-3 and TRBJ2-1, is GAGVSQTPSNKVTEKGKYVELRCDPISGHTALYWYRQSLGQGPEFLIYFQGTGAADDSGLPNDRFFAVRPEGSVSTLKIQRTERGDSAVYLCASSPGGAYNEQFFGPGTRLTVL.

The chain is built from TRBV7-3 and TRBJ1-2, with 11 bases aligning to TRBD1. CDR1 and CDR2 (germline): SGHTA, FQGTGA. The CDR3 covers 15 residues. After removal of 5 bases from V and 7 bases from J, the junction contained 9 bases not matched to a gene. The CDR3 coding sequence is TGTGCCAGCAGCCCAGGGGACAGGGGGAGAGTTGGCTACACCTTC. It encodes CASSPGDRGRVGYTF.

V is TRBV7-2 and J is TRBJ1-6, with a weak D call TRBD1 (6 bases). The V end lost 4 bases, the J end lost 7 bases, and 14 bases lay between the germline ends. The V gene's germline CDR1 is SGHTA and CDR2 FQGNSA. The CDR3 loop spans 15 amino acids. The CDR3 region has the DNA TGTGCCAGCAGCTCCCACAGGGTTGGAAATTCACCCCTCCACTTT. Its protein product is CASSSHRVGNSPLHF.

This clonotype was counted a single time. The V and J genes are TRBV9 and TRBJ2-2; a possible D gene is TRBD1 (5 bases). Germline CDR1 is SGDLS and CDR2 is YYNGEE. V lost 3 bases, J lost 4 bases, and 10 bases lay in between. This CDR3 is 14 amino acids long. CDR3 amino acids: CASSGGGITGELFF. The CDR3 region has the DNA TGTGCCAGCAGCGGGGGCGGAATCACCGGGGAGCTGTTTTTT.

This clonotype was seen more than once but under ten times. The chain recombines TRBV7-6 with TRBJ1-1, with D maybe TRBD1 (6 bases). Deletions cut 5 bases from V and 5 bases from J, with 18 bases between. CDR1 is SGHVS, CDR2 FNYEAQ, per germline. CDR3 size: 15 residues. CDR3 loop: CASSQGGGRGTEAFF. In DNA, the CDR3 is TGTGCCAGCAGCCAAGGGGGGGGGCGCGGGACTGAAGCTTTCTTT.

The chain employs TRBV7-3 and TRBJ2-1; 10 bases are a match to TRBD2. The CDR3 is 16 residues long. The J segment lost 6 bases and the V segment lost 2 bases, leaving 7 bases of the junction unmatched. CDR1 and CDR2 from the germline V gene are SGHTA and FQGTGA. CDR3 bases: TGTGCCAGCAGCTTACTATCCGGGACTAGCGTCAATGAGCAGTTCTTC. This encodes CASSLLSGTSVNEQFF.

The rearrangement links TRBV5-1 to TRBJ2-3; 8 bases fit TRBD2. This CDR3 contains 17 residues. The J segment lost 4 bases and the V segment lost 0 bases, leaving 10 bases of the junction unmatched. Per germline, CDR1 SGHRS and CDR2 YFSETQ. As DNA, the CDR3 is TGCGCCAGCAGCTTGGCGGGAGGGGCTAATTTCCCAGATACGCAGTATTTT. This encodes CASSLAGGANFPDTQYF. Together with reference TRBV5-1 and TRBJ2-3, the CDR3 gives the full variable domain: KAGVTQTPRYLIKTRGQQVTLSCSPISGHRSVSWYQQTPGQGLQFLFEYFSETQRNKGNFPGRFSGRQFSNSRSEMNVSTLELGDSALYLCASSLAGGANFPDTQYFGPGTRLTVL.

The genes are TRBV7-8 and TRBJ1-1, with 7 bases that match TRBD1. Germline V gene lookup returns CDR1 SGHVS and CDR2 FQNEAQ. J gave up 4 bases and V 7 bases, and 9 bases lay outside the gene matches. The CDR3 totals 14 residues. The CDR3 here is CASTVGTAGTEAFF. CDR3 bases: TGTGCCAGCACGGTCGGGACAGCAGGCACTGAAGCTTTCTTT.

The chain has TRBV24-1 and TRBJ2-5; tentative D call: TRBD2 (6 bases). Per germline, CDR1 KGHDR and CDR2 SFDVKD. This CDR3 is built from 14 residues. V lost 9 bases and J 5 bases, leaving 18 bases between the germline ends. CDR3 region: CATSSVGGVETQYF. CDR3 sequence (DNA): TGTGCCACCTCTTCGGTGGGGGGAGTTGAGACCCAGTACTTC.

With respect to this clonotype: The junction and the germline gene differ at one end; a read error may be behind it. The V call is TRBV7-2, the J call TRBJ1-5; 7 bases line up with TRBD1. The CDR3 spans 17 residues. The germline V gene encodes CDR1 SGHTA and CDR2 FQGNSA. The CDR3 region is CVSSSSGTETYNQPQHF. CDR3 bases: TGTGTCAGCAGCTCCTCCGGGACAGAAACTTACAATCAGCCCCAGCATTTT.

The V call is TRBV15, the J call TRBJ2-3; 9 nucleotides align to TRBD2. The CDR3 has 15 amino acids. J was trimmed by 1 base and V by 5 bases; bases with no gene match: 4. Per the germline V gene, CDR1 is LNHNV and CDR2 is YYDKDF (reference sequence). The CDR3 region has the DNA TGTGCCACCAGCGGTAGCGGGAGTGGCACAGATACGCAGTATTTT. Translated: CATSGSGSGTDTQYF.

This clonotype has just one count. The CDR3 nucleotides are TGTGCCAGCTCACCAAGAGCAGCCACAGATACGCAGTATTTT. Protein: CASSPRAATDTQYF. The chain carries TRBV18 and TRBJ2-3, with D hard to call. The CDR3 covers 14 residues. The ends were cut back, 2 bases at V and 2 bases at J, with 8 bases in the middle. CDR1 is KGHSH and CDR2 is LQKENI in the germline V gene.

The rearrangement uses TRBV19 and TRBJ2-7; TRBD1 is a possible D gene (6 bases). This CDR3 is 13 amino acids long. V was clipped by 5 bases and J by 5 bases, with 13 bases between them. Germline V lookup: CDR1 LNHDA, CDR2 SQIVND (reference sequence). The CDR3 region has the DNA TGTGCCAGTAGTCAGGTCAGGGGACACGAGCAGTACTTC. Residues: CASSQVRGHEQYF.

The chain combines TRBV20-1 with TRBJ2-4; D is ambiguous. The CDR3 is made up of 12 amino acids. The germline V gene encodes CDR1 DFQATT and CDR2 SNEGSKA (reference sequence). V lost 2 bases to trimming and J lost 5 bases, with 7 bases between them. The CDR3 nucleotides are TGCAGTGCTAGAAAACTCCAAAACATTCAGTACTTC. Protein product: CSARKLQNIQYF.

This sequence joins TRBV14 and TRBJ1-2; TRBD1 matches at 7 bases. This CDR3 is 13 amino acids long. Germline V gene data show CDR1 as SGHDN and CDR2 as FVKESK. Germline trimming cut 8 bases from V and 0 bases from J; bases unmatched to any gene: 3. CDR3 sequence: CASGQDPNYGYTF. DNA of the CDR3: TGTGCCAGCGGACAGGATCCTAACTATGGCTACACCTTC.

This clonotype came up once. This chain links TRBV4-1 with TRBJ1-5; possibly TRBD1 for D (5 bases). This CDR3 is 15 amino acids long. Germline lookup yields CDR1 MGHRA and CDR2 YSYEKL. V was clipped by 1 base and J by 2 bases, with 9 bases between them. CDR3 amino acids: CASSQASGGNQPQHF. For the CDR3, the DNA is TGCGCCAGCAGCCAAGCGTCGGGGGGCAATCAGCCCCAGCATTTT.

The chain couples TRBV19 to TRBJ1-3; 8 positions match TRBD1. V dropped 6 bases and J dropped 3; count of bases not matched to a gene: 7. The CDR3 has 15 amino acids. Germline lookup yields CDR1 LNHDA and CDR2 SQIVND (reference sequence). CDR3 region: CASRPQGAFGNTIYF. DNA of the CDR3: TGTGCCAGTAGGCCGCAGGGGGCGTTTGGAAACACCATATATTTT.